The rows below give T cell receptor beta chains drawn from one sample of a study of shared clonotypes between healthy human individuals. Here immunoSEQ multiplex PCR was the method, and the copy in TCRdb shows in-frame clones only, minus some. Among about 960,000 clones listed, approximately 80% were seen once. The sample comprised memory CD4+ T cells sorted from blood. The source of these receptors is a man younger than 35 in good health. CDR3s include the opening cysteine and the closing phenylalanine or tryptophan. A D gene is named only where the DNA matches it firmly. The size of a clone is reported for some rows only, either as once, few or many, or as a class for expanded clones.

V: TRBV5-1
J: TRBJ2-7
D: .
size: many
DNA: TGCGCCAGCAGCTTGGTTAGGGGGACCGGCGAGCAGTACTTC
CDR3: CASSLVRGTGEQYF

V: TRBV7-8
J: TRBJ1-2
D: .
size: few
DNA: TGTGCCAGCAGCCCCCGGGGGACGGCCTATGGCTACACCTTC
CDR3: CASSPRGTAYGYTF

V: TRBV28
J: TRBJ2-7
D: .
size: .
DNA: TGTGCCAGCCGCCGTCCCTCTAGGGGGGACTACGAGCAGTACTTC
CDR3: CASRRPSRGDYEQYF

V: TRBV7-2
J: TRBJ1-6
D: .
size: .
DNA: TGTGCCAGCAGCTCCCGGGACGGTCTCTATAATTCACCCCTCCACTTT
CDR3: CASSSRDGLYNSPLHF

V: TRBV11-2
J: TRBJ2-5
D: .
size: .
DNA: TGTGCCAGCAGCCGCAACCAGGGACAAGAGACCCAGTACTTC
CDR3: CASSRNQGQETQYF

V: TRBV2
J: TRBJ2-5
D: TRBD2
size: .
DNA: TGTGCCAGCAGCGCCGGGACTAGGGGAGAGACCCAGTACTTC
CDR3: CASSAGTRGETQYF

V: TRBV6-6
J: TRBJ2-3
D: TRBD2
size: once
DNA: TGTGCCAGCAGTTATCTACAGCGGGGGGGCCCAGATACGCAGTATTTT
CDR3: CASSYLQRGGPDTQYF

V: TRBV19
J: TRBJ1-1
D: .
size: .
DNA: TGTGCCAGTAGTCCAAGAGCGACAAGAAGCTATACAAGGGACACTGAAGCTTTCTTT
CDR3: CASSPRATRSYTRDTEAFF

V: TRBV7-3
J: TRBJ1-5
D: .
size: .
DNA: TGTGCCAGCAGCTGCCCCCGAAAGCCCCAGCATTTT
CDR3: CASSCPRKPQHF

V: TRBV4-3
J: TRBJ1-2
D: .
size: .
DNA: TGCGCCAGCAGCCAAGATTTCCACCCTAACTATGGCTACACCTTC
CDR3: CASSQDFHPNYGYTF

V: TRBV5-8
J: TRBJ2-7
D: .
size: .
DNA: TGTGCCAGCAGCTTGGGGCCTGGGGCTTCCTACGAGCAGTACTTC
CDR3: CASSLGPGASYEQYF

V: TRBV30
J: TRBJ2-7
D: .
size: .
DNA: TGTGCCTGGAGTGTATCGTACAGGGCCGGGTCCGAGCAGTACTTC
CDR3: CAWSVSYRAGSEQYF

V: TRBV7-9
J: TRBJ2-7
D: .
size: .
DNA: TGTGCCAGCGTTCAGTGGGCCGGGACGGAATCCTACGAGCAGTACTTC
CDR3: CASVQWAGTESYEQYF

V: TRBV20-1
J: TRBJ2-5
D: .
size: few
DNA: TGCAGTCCCAAATGGGGAGAGACCCAGTACTTC
CDR3: CSPKWGETQYF

V: TRBV5-1
J: TRBJ2-7
D: TRBD1
size: few
DNA: TGCGCCAGCAGCGGGGACCGGGACAGGGAAATGGGCGAGCAGTACTTC
CDR3: CASSGDRDREMGEQYF

V: TRBV12-5
J: TRBJ2-5
D: TRBD2
size: .
DNA: TGTGCTAGTGGTCCCCGGACTAGCGGAGGGGGAGAAGAGACCCAGTACTTC
CDR3: CASGPRTSGGGEETQYF

V: TRBV5-4
J: TRBJ1-1
D: TRBD1
size: .
DNA: TGTGCCAGCAGCCCCAGGACAGGGCGGGAGACTGAAGCTTTCTTT
CDR3: CASSPRTGRETEAFF

V: TRBV5-1
J: TRBJ2-3
D: .
size: .
DNA: TGCGCCAGCAGCTTGAATCGGGGCGAGGATACGCAGTATTTT
CDR3: CASSLNRGEDTQYF

V: TRBV6-5
J: TRBJ1-2
D: .
size: .
DNA: TGTGCCAGCAGCCCGTACAGCTGGCATGGCTACACCTTC
CDR3: CASSPYSWHGYTF

V: TRBV5-8
J: TRBJ2-5
D: TRBD1
size: .
DNA: TGTGCCAGCAGGATGACAGGGTTGGAGACCCAGTACTTC
CDR3: CASRMTGLETQYF

V: TRBV6-1
J: TRBJ2-5
D: TRBD2
size: many
DNA: TGTGCCAGCAGTGTGACTAGCGGGGGATTGGGGGAGACCCAGTACTTC
CDR3: CASSVTSGGLGETQYF

V: TRBV27
J: TRBJ1-5
D: .
size: .
DNA: TGTGCCAGCACCCCGGCCTATGGTCAGCCCCAGCATTTT
CDR3: CASTPAYGQPQHF

V: TRBV5-3
J: TRBJ2-5
D: .
size: .
DNA: TGTGCCAGAAGCCCGAAGGAGGTAGACGGGCAGAAAGAGACCCAGTACTTC
CDR3: CARSPKEVDGQKETQYF

V: TRBV7-2
J: TRBJ2-5
D: .
size: .
DNA: TGTGCCAGCAGCTTAGTTCGGCAGAAAGAGACCCAGTACTTC
CDR3: CASSLVRQKETQYF

V: TRBV11-2
J: TRBJ2-1
D: TRBD1
size: few
DNA: TGTGCCAGCAGCTCCGGGACAGGGAATCTCGAGCAGTTCTTC
CDR3: CASSSGTGNLEQFF

V: TRBV5-4
J: TRBJ1-5
D: TRBD1
size: .
DNA: TGTGCCAGCAGCTTGCAGGGGGGCAATCAGCCCCAGCATTTT
CDR3: CASSLQGGNQPQHF